This TCR beta chain was profiled in a study of blood T cell repertoires in COVID-19. Libraries were prepared by immunoSEQ multiplex PCR; TCRdb keeps only in-frame clonotypes and omits some of them. The sample carries 200,000 or so clones, approximately 88% recorded once. The germline V gene encodes CDR1 SNHLY and CDR2 FYNNEI. This CDR3 comprises 14 residues. Trimming pared 4 bases from V and 3 bases from J, leaving 7 bases between. Participants' own reports of clinical history determined their cohort assignment. A COVID-19 case had been met by exposed participants during the 2 weeks before study entry.

The specimen sequenced was PBMCs or T cells enriched from blood (not recorded which). The chain links TRBV2 to TRBJ1-6; D is perhaps TRBD1 (5 bases). The clonotype comes from a woman aged 25 to 39 who had been exposed to COVID-19. The CDR3 sequence is CASSGQNYNSPLHF. CDR3 DNA sequence: TGTGCCAGCAGTGGACAGAACTATAATTCACCCCTCCACTTT.